This T cell receptor beta chain was retrieved from a study of blood T cell repertoires in COVID-19. The table came from immunoSEQ multiplex PCR; TCRdb's copy has only in-frame clones and leaves some out. This sample carries approximately 190,000 clones, 84% of them seen once, and the ten largest clones take about 3.3%. This CDR3 comprises 15 residues. Trimming left V 2 bases short and J 5 bases short, with 13 bases between. Germline CDR1 MNHEY, CDR2 SVGAGI. This rearrangement joins TRBV6-5 to TRBJ2-1; D might be TRBD2 (7 bases). The TCR originated in a woman between 25 and 40 years old who had been exposed to COVID-19. The sample comprised PBMCs or T cells enriched from blood (not recorded which). For the CDR3, the DNA is TGTGCCAGCAGTTACGAGGGGGGGCAGCACAATGAGCAGTTCTTC. This translates into CASSYEGGQHNEQFF.